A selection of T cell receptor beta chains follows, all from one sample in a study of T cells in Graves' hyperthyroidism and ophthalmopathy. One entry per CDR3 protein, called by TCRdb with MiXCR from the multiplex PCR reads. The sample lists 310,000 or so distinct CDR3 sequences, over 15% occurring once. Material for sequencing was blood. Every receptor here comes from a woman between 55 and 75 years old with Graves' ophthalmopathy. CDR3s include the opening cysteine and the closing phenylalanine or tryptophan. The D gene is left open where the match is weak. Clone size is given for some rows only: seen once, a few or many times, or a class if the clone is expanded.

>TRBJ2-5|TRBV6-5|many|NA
CASSYSKFGTQYF
TGTGCCAGCAGTTACTCTAAGTTTGGGACCCAGTACTTC
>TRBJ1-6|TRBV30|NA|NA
CAWSVWDRRNSPLHF
TGTGCCTGGAGTGTATGGGACCGACGAAATTCACCCCTCCACTTT
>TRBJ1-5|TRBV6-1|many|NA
CASSSGQLSNQPQHF
TGTGCCAGCAGTTCGGGACAATTGAGCAATCAGCCCCAGCATTTT
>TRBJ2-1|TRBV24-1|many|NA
CATSDLRGASYNEQFF
TGTGCCACCAGTGATTTGCGAGGGGCATCCTACAATGAGCAGTTCTTC
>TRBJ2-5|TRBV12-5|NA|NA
CASGLVDGETQYF
TGTGCTAGTGGTTTGGTAGACGGGGAGACCCAGTACTTC
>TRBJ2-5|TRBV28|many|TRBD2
CASSLEREGLYLPETQYF
TGTGCCAGCAGTTTGGAGCGGGAGGGCCTCTACCTTCCCGAGACCCAGTACTTC
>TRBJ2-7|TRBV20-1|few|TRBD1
CSARDPGTGGEQYF
TGCAGTGCTAGAGATCCCGGGACAGGGGGAGAGCAGTACTTC
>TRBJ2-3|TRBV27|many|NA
CASSIKRGPGADTQYF
TGTGCCAGCAGTATCAAACGGGGTCCCGGCGCGGATACGCAGTATTTT
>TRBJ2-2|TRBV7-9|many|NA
CASSLDYGNTGELFF
TGTGCCAGCAGCTTAGATTATGGCAACACCGGGGAGCTGTTTTTT
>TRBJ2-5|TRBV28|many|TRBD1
CASSPPGTGEKTQYF
TGTGCCAGCAGTCCCCCCGGGACAGGGGAGAAGACCCAGTACTTC
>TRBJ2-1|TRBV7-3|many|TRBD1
CASSLGDRGNNEQFF
TGTGCCAGCAGCTTAGGGGACAGGGGGAACAATGAGCAGTTCTTC
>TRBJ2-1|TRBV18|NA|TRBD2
CASSPERGRAQHLEQFF
TGTGCCAGCTCACCCGAAAGAGGGAGGGCCCAGCATCTTGAGCAGTTCTTC
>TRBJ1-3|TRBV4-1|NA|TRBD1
CASSQLRTGGSWNTIYF
TGCGCCAGCAGCCAACTCCGGACAGGGGGATCGTGGAACACCATATATTTT
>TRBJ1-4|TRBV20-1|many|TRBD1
CSAQPLQGAAEKLFF
TGCAGTGCCCAACCCCTACAGGGGGCGGCGGAAAAACTGTTTTTT
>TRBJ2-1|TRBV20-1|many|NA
CSARDGGLLDNEQFF
TGCAGTGCTAGAGATGGGGGTTTGCTTGACAATGAGCAGTTCTTC
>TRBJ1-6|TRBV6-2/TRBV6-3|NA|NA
CASSPQGFTSPLHF
TGTGCCAGCAGTCCACAGGGTTTTACTTCACCCCTCCACTTT
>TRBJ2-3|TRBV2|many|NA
CASSEGGTVGGTDTQYF
TGTGCCAGCAGTGAAGGCGGCACTGTCGGGGGCACAGATACGCAGTATTTT
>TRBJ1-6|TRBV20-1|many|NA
CSARDFRTNSPLHF
TGCAGTGCTAGGGACTTTCGAACCAATTCACCCCTCCACTTT
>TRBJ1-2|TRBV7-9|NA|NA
CASSSSERTWYGYTF
TGTGCCAGCAGCTCCTCCGAAAGGACCTGGTATGGCTACACCTTC
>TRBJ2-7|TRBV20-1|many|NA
CSASPQGIPGQYF
TGCAGTGCTAGTCCCCAGGGGATCCCTGGGCAGTACTTC
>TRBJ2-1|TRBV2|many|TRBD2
CASNGLAGVPPAYNEQFF
TGTGCCAGCAACGGACTAGCGGGAGTTCCCCCAGCCTACAATGAGCAGTTCTTC
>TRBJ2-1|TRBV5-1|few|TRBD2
CASSSTSGVGEQFF
TGCGCCAGCAGCTCTACTAGCGGGGTGGGTGAGCAGTTCTTC
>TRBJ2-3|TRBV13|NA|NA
CASSLGWGSHTDTQYF
TGTGCCAGCAGCTTAGGATGGGGGTCTCACACAGATACGCAGTATTTT
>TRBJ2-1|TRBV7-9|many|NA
CASSLTGDPQHYNEQFF
TGTGCCAGCAGCCTGACAGGCGACCCTCAACACTACAATGAGCAGTTCTTC
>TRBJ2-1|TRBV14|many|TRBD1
CASSQVTMTGEQFF
TGTGCCAGCAGCCAGGTGACAATGACAGGGGAGCAGTTCTTC
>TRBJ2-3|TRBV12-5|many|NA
CASGHPATGEGSDTQYF
TGTGCTAGTGGTCACCCCGCAACGGGAGAGGGCTCAGATACGCAGTATTTT
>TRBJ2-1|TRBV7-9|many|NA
CASSSAPVILDSSGFIGNEQFF
TGTGCCAGCAGCTCCGCACCAGTAATCCTCGACAGTTCGGGGTTTATTGGCAATGAGCAGTTCTTC
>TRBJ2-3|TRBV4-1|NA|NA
CASSQVQRANTDTQYF
TGCGCCAGCAGCCAAGTACAGCGCGCGAACACAGATACGCAGTATTTT
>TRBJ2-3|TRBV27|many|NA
CASSLLARSKTDTQYF
TGTGCCAGCAGTTTATTGGCTAGGAGCAAGACAGATACGCAGTATTTT
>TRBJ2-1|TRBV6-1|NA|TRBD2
CASSFRTSGRLYNEQFF
TGTGCCAGCAGTTTTCGGACTAGCGGGAGACTCTACAATGAGCAGTTCTTC
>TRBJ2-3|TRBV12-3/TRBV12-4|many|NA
CASSPDRNVDTQYF
TGTGCCAGCAGTCCGGACCGGAACGTAGATACGCAGTATTTT
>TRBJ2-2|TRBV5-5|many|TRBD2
CASSLAGLAAGELFF
TGTGCCAGCAGCTTGGCCGGGCTAGCGGCCGGGGAGCTGTTTTTT
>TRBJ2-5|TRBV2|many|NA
CASSDPRGGTQYF
TGTGCCAGCAGTGATCCCCGAGGAGGGACCCAGTACTTC
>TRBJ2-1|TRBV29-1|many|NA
CSVHYTEAYNEQFF
TGCAGCGTTCACTATACTGAAGCATACAATGAGCAGTTCTTC
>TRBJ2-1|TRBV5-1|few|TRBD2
CASREGLGSEQFF
TGCGCCAGCAGGGAGGGACTAGGTAGTGAGCAGTTCTTC
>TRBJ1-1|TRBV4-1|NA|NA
CASRGPWGENTEAFF
TGCGCCAGCAGGGGACCCTGGGGGGAGAACACTGAAGCTTTCTTT
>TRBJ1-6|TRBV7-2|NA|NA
CASSPSIGENSPLHF
TGTGCCAGCAGCCCAAGTATCGGGGAGAATTCACCCCTCCACTTT
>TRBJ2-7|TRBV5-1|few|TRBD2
CASSATPGTSVYEQYF
TGCGCCAGCAGCGCTACACCCGGGACTAGCGTATACGAGCAGTACTTC
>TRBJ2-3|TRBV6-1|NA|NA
CASRPAEGGNTQYF
TGTGCCAGCAGGCCGGCCGAAGGGGGAAATACGCAGTATTTT
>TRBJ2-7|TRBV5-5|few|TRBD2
CASSLEAGVSSEQYF
TGTGCCAGCAGCTTAGAAGCGGGAGTCTCATCCGAGCAGTACTTC
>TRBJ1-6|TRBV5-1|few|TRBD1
CASSSKPGQGPPLHF
TGCGCCAGCAGCTCGAAGCCGGGACAGGGTCCACCCCTCCACTTT
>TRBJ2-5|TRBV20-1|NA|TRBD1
CSARDRSKTGGMETQYF
TGCAGTGCTAGAGATCGTTCGAAGACAGGGGGAATGGAGACCCAGTACTTC
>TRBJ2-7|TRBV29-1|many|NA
CSVASGDEQYF
TGCAGCGTTGCGTCTGGGGACGAGCAGTACTTC
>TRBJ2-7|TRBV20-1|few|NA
CSATRRNNYEQYF
TGCAGTGCTACTCGGAGGAACAACTACGAGCAGTACTTC
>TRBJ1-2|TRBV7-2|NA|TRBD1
CASSLGQGQKNYGYTF
TGTGCCAGCAGCTTAGGACAGGGACAGAAAAACTATGGCTACACCTTC
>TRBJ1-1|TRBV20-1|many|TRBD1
CSATRDSWNTEAFF
TGCAGTGCTACGCGGGACAGTTGGAACACTGAAGCTTTCTTT
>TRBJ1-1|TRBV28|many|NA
CASSEGGTVNTEAFF
TGTGCCAGCAGCGAGGGCGGAACCGTGAACACTGAAGCTTTCTTT
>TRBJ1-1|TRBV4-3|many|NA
CASSQVGGNTEAFF
TGCGCCAGCAGCCAAGTCGGGGGGAACACTGAAGCTTTCTTT
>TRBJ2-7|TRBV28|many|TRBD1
CASTRTGPYEQYF
TGTGCCAGCACTAGGACAGGACCTTACGAGCAGTACTTC
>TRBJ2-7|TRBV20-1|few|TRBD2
CSAVSGVTYEQYF
TGCAGTGCTGTTAGCGGGGTTACCTACGAGCAGTACTTC
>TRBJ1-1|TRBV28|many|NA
CASRASSAFF
TGTGCCAGCAGGGCCTCGTCGGCTTTCTTT
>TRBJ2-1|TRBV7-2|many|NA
CASRQDPRVNEQFF
TGTGCCAGCAGACAGGACCCGCGGGTCAATGAGCAGTTCTTC
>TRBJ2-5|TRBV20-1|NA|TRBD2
CSPGLAGYQETQYF
TGCAGTCCTGGACTAGCGGGATACCAAGAGACCCAGTACTTC
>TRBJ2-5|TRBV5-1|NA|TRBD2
CASSLGLAGNIQETQYF
TGCGCCAGCAGCTTGGGCCTAGCGGGGAACATTCAAGAGACCCAGTACTTC
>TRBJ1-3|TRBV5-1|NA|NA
CASSPNSENTIYF
TGCGCCAGCAGCCCCAACAGTGAAAACACCATATATTTT